This T cell receptor beta chain was identified during a study of T cell responses to AZD1222 COVID-19 vaccine. V lost 4 bases and J 8 bases, leaving 18 bases between the germline ends. Germline V lookup: CDR1 SGHRS, CDR2 YFSETQ. The CDR3 has 15 residues. TCRdb's copy holds only in-frame clones and misses some; the assay was immunoSEQ multiplex PCR. The sample comprises some 150,000 clones, around four fifths of which are singletons, and 3.5% to 5% rests with the top ten. The chain carries TRBV5-1 and TRBJ1-4; no firm D call. Material: peripheral blood, obtained on day 0 of MenACWY control vaccination. This sequence originates from an adult in good health. CDR3 nucleotide sequence: TGCGCCAGCAGCAGGTTGGGGAGTGAAGGAGAAAAACTGTTTTTT. This gives the protein CASSRLGSEGEKLFF. Using reference TRBV5-1 and TRBJ1-4 for the parts outside the CDR3, the full variable domain is KAGVTQTPRYLIKTRGQQVTLSCSPISGHRSVSWYQQTPGQGLQFLFEYFSETQRNKGNFPGRFSGRQFSNSRSEMNVSTLELGDSALYLCASSRLGSEGEKLFFGSGTQLSVL.